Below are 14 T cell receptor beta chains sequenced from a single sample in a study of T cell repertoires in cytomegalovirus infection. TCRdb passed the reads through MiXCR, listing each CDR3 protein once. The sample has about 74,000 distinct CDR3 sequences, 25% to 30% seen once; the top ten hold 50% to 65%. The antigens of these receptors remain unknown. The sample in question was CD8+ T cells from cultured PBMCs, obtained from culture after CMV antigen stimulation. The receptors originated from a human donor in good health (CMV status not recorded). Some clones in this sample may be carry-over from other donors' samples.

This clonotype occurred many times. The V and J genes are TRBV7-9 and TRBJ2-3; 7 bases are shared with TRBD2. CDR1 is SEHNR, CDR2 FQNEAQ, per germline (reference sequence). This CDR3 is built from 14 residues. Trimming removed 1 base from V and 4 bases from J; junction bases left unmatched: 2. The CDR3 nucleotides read TGTGCCAGCAGCTTAGATGGACTAGCAGATACGCAGTATTTT. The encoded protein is CASSLDGLADTQYF.

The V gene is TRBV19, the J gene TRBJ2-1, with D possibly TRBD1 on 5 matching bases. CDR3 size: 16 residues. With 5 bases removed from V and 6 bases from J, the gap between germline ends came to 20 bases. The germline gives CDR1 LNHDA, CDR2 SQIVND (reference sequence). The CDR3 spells CASSVLTGSRANEQFF. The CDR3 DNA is TGTGCCAGTAGTGTCCTCACTGGGTCCAGGGCCAATGAGCAGTTCTTC.

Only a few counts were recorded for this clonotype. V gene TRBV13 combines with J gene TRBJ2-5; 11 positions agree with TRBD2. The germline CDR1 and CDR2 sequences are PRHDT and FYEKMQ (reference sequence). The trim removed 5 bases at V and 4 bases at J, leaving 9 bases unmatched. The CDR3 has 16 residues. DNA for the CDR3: TGTGCCAGCAGCCCTCAGATAGCGGGAGGGCCAGAGACCCAGTACTTC. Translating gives CASSPQIAGGPETQYF. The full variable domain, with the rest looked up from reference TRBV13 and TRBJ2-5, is AAGVIQSPRHLIKEKRETATLKCYPIPRHDTVYWYQQGPGQDPQFLISFYEKMQSDKGSIPDRFSAQQFSDYHSELNMSSLELGDSALYFCASSPQIAGGPETQYFGPGTRLLVL.

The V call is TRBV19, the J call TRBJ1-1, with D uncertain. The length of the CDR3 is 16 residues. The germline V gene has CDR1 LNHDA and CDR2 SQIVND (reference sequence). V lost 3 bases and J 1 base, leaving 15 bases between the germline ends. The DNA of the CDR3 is TGTGCCAGTAGTATTGGGTCCGACACCGAGAACACTGAAGCTTTCTTT. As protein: CASSIGSDTENTEAFF.

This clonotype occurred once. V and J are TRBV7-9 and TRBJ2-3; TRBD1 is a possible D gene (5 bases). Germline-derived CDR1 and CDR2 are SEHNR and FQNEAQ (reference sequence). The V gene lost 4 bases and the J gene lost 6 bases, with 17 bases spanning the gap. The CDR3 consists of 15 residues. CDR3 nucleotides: TGTGCCAGCAGCTCGCCGCAGGGTTCCTTGGATACGCAGTATTTT. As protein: CASSSPQGSLDTQYF.

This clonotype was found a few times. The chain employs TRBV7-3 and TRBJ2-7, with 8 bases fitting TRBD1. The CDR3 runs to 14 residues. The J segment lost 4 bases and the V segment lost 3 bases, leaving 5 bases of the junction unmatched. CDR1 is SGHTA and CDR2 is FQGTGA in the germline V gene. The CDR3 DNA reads TGTGCCAGCAGCTTTGCAACAGGGGGGTACGAGCAGTACTTC. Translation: CASSFATGGYEQYF.

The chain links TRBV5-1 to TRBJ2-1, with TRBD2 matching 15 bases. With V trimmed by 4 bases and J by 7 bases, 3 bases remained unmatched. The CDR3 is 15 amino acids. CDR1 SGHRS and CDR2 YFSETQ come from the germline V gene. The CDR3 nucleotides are TGCGCCAGCAGCATCGGGACTAGCGGGGGGAATGAGCAGTTCTTC. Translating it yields CASSIGTSGGNEQFF.

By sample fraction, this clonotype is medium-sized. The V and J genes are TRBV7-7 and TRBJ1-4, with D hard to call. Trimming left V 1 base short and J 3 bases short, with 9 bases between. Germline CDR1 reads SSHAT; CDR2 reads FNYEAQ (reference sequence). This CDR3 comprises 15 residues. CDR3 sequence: CASSLGTAANEKLFF. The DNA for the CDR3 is TGTGCCAGCAGCTTAGGGACCGCAGCTAATGAAAAACTGTTTTTT.

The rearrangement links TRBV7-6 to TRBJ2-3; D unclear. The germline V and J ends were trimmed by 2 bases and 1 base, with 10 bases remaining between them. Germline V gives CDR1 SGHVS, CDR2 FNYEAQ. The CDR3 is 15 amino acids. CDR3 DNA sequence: TGTGCCAGCAGCTTAATAATCCGGGGCACAGATACGCAGTATTTT. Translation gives CASSLIIRGTDTQYF.

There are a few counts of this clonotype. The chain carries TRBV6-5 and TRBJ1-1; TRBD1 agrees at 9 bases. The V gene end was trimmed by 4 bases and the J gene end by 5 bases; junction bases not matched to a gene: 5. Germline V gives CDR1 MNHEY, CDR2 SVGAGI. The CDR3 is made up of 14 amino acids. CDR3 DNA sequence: TGTGCCAGCAGTTTGACAGGGGGGAAGACTGAAGCTTTCTTT. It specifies CASSLTGGKTEAFF.

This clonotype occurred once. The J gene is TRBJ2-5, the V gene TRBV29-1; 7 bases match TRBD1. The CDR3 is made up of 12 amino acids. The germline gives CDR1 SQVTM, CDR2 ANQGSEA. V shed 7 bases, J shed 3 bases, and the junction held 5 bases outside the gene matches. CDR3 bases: TGCAGCGCAAGGACAGGCGAAGAGACCCAGTACTTC. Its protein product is CSARTGEETQYF. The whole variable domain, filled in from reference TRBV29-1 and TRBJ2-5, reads SAVISQKPSRDICQRGTSLTIQCQVDSQVTMMFWYRQQPGQSLTLIATANQGSEATYESGFVIDKFPISRPNLTFSTLTVSNMSPEDSSIYLCSARTGEETQYFGPGTRLLVL.

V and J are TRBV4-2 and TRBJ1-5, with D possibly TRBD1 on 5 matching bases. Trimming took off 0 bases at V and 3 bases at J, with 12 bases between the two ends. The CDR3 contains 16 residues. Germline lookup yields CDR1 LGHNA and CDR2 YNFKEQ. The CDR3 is CASSQEPGNVNQPQHF. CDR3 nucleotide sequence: TGTGCCAGCAGCCAAGAGCCAGGGAATGTCAATCAGCCCCAGCATTTT.

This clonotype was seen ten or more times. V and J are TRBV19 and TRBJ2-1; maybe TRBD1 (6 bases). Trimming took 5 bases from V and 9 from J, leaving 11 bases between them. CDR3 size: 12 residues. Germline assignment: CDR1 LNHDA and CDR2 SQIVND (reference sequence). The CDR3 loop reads CASSFGGVEQFF. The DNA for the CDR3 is TGTGCCAGTAGTTTTGGGGGCGTTGAGCAGTTCTTC.

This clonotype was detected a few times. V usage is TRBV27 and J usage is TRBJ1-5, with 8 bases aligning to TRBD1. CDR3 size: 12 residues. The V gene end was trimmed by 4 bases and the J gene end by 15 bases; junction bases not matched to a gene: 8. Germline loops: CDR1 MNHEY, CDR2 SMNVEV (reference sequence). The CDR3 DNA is TGTGCCAGCAGTTCCCGACAGGGGTCTCGGCATTTT. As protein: CASSSRQGSRHF.